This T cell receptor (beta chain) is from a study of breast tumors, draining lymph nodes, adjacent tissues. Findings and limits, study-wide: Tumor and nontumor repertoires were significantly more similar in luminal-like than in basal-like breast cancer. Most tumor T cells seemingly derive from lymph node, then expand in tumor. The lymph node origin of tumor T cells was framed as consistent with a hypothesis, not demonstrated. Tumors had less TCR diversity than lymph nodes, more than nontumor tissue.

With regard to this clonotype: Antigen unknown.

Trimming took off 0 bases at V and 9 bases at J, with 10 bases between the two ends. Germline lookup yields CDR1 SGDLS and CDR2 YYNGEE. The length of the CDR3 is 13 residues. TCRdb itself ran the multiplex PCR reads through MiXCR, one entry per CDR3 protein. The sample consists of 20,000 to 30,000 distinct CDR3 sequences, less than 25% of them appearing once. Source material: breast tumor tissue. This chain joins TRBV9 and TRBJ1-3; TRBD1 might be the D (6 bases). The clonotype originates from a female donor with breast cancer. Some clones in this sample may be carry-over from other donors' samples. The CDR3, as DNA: TGTGCCAGCAGCGTAGCAGGAGGGGGCACCATATATTTT. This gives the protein CASSVAGGGTIYF.